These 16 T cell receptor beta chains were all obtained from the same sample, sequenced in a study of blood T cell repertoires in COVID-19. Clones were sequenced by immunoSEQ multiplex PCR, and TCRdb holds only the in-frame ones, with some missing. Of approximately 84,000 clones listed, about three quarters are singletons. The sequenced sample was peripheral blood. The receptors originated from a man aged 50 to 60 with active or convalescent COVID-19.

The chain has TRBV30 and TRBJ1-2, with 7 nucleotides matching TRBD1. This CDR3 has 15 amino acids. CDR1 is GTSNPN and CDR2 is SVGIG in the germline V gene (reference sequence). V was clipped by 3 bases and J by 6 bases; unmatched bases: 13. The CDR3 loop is CAWSAGTALSNGYTF. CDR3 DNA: TGTGCCTGGAGCGCCGGGACAGCACTATCTAATGGCTACACCTTC.

CDR3 DNA sequence: TGTGCCAGCAGCTCCGGGACAGGGGATTCACCCCTCCACTTT. As protein: CASSSGTGDSPLHF. The chain carries TRBV14 and TRBJ1-6, with 10 bases lining up with TRBD1. Germline V CDR1 and CDR2: SGHDN, FVKESK. Germline trimming cut 5 bases from V and 8 bases from J; bases unmatched to any gene: 3. The CDR3 totals 14 residues.

CDR3 sequence: CASSLDGVSSYNEQFF. The CDR3 nucleotides read TGTGCCAGCAGCTTGGACGGGGTTAGCTCCTACAATGAGCAGTTCTTC. The V gene is TRBV5-4, the J gene TRBJ2-1; D possibly corresponds to TRBD2 (5 bases). This CDR3 spans 16 amino acids. Between the trimmed V and J ends, which lost 0 bases and 0 bases, there was a span of 10 bases. Germline V gene sequence: CDR1 SGHNT, CDR2 YYREEE (reference sequence).

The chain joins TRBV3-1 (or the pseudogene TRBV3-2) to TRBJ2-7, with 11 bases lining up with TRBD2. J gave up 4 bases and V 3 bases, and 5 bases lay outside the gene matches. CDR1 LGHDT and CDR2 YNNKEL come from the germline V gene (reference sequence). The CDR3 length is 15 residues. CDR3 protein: CASSHGTSGNYEQYF. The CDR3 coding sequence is TGTGCCAGCAGCCACGGGACTAGCGGAAATTACGAGCAGTACTTC.

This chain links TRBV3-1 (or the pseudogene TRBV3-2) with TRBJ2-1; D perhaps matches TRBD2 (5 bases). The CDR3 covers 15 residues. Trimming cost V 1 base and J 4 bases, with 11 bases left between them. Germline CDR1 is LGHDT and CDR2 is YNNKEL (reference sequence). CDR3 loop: CASSQARRDYNEQFF. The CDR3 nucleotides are TGTGCCAGCAGCCAAGCCCGTCGGGATTACAATGAGCAGTTCTTC.

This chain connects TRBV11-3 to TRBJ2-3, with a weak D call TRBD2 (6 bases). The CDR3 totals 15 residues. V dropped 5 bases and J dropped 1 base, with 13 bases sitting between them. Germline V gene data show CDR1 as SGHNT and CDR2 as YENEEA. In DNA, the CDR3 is TGTGCCAGCAGCCCCGGAGGGAGCGGCACAGATACGCAGTATTTT. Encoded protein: CASSPGGSGTDTQYF.

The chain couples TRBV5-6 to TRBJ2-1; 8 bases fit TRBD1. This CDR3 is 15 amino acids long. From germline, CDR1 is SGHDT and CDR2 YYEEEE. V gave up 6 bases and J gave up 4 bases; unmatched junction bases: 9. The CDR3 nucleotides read TGTGCCAGCACCTCAGGGGGCGTAATGTACAATGAGCAGTTCTTC. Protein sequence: CASTSGGVMYNEQFF. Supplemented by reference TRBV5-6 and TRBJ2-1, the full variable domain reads DAGVTQSPTHLIKTRGQQVTLRCSPKSGHDTVSWYQQALGQGPQFIFQYYEEEERQRGNFPDRFSGHQFPNYSSELNVNALLLGDSALYLCASTSGGVMYNEQFFGPGTRLTVL.

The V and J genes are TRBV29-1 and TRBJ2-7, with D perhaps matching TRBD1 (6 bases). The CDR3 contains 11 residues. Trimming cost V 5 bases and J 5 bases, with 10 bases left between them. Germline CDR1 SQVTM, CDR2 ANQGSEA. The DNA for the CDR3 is TGCAGCGTTCACAGGGAGAACGAGCAGTACTTC. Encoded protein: CSVHRENEQYF.

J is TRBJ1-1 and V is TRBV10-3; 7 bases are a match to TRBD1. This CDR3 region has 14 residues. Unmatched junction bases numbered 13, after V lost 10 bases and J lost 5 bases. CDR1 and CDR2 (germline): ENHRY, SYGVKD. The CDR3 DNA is TGTGCCACCACTTCCGACAGGGTGTCGACTGAAGCTTTCTTT. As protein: CATTSDRVSTEAFF.

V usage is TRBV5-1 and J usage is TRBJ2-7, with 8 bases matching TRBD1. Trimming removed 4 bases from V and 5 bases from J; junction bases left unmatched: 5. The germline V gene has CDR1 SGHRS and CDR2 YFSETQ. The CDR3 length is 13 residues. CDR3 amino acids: CASSQGARNEQYF. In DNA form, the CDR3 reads TGCGCCAGCAGCCAGGGGGCGAGAAACGAGCAGTACTTC.

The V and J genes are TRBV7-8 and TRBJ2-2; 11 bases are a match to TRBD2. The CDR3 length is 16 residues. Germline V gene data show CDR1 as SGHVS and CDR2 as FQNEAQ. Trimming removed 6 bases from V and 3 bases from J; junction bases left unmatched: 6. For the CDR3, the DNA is TGTGCCAGCAGTATACTAGCGGGGGTTGACACCGGGGAGCTGTTTTTT. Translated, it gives CASSILAGVDTGELFF.

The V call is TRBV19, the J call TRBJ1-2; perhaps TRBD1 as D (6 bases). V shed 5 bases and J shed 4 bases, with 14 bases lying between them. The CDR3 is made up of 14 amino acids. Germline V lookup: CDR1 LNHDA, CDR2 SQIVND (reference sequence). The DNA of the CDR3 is TGTGCCAGTAGTCCCTCGACAGGACCCTATGGCTACACCTTC. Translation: CASSPSTGPYGYTF.

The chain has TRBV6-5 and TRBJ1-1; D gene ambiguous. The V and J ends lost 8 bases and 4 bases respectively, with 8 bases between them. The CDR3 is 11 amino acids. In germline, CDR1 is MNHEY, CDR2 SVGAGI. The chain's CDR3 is CASGRGTEAFF. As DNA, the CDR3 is TGTGCCAGCGGCCGGGGCACTGAAGCTTTCTTT.

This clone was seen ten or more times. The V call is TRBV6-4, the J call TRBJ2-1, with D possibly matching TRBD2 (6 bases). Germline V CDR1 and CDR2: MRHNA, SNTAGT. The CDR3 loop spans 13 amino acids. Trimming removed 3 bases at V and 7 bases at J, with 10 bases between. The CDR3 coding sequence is TGTGCCAGCAGTGAAGGGGAGGAAAATGAGCAGTTCTTC. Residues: CASSEGEENEQFF.

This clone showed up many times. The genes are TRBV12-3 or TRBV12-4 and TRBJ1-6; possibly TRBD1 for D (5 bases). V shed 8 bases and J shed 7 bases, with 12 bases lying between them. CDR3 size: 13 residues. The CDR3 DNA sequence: TGTGCCAGCGCCACCAGGGCAAATTCACCCCTCCACTTT. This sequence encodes CASATRANSPLHF.

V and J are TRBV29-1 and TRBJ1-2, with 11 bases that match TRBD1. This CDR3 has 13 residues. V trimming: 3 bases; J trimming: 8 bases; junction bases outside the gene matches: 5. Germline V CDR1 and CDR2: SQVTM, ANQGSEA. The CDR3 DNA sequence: TGCAGCGTTGAGGAGGACAGGGGGCCGGGCTACACCTTC. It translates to CSVEEDRGPGYTF.